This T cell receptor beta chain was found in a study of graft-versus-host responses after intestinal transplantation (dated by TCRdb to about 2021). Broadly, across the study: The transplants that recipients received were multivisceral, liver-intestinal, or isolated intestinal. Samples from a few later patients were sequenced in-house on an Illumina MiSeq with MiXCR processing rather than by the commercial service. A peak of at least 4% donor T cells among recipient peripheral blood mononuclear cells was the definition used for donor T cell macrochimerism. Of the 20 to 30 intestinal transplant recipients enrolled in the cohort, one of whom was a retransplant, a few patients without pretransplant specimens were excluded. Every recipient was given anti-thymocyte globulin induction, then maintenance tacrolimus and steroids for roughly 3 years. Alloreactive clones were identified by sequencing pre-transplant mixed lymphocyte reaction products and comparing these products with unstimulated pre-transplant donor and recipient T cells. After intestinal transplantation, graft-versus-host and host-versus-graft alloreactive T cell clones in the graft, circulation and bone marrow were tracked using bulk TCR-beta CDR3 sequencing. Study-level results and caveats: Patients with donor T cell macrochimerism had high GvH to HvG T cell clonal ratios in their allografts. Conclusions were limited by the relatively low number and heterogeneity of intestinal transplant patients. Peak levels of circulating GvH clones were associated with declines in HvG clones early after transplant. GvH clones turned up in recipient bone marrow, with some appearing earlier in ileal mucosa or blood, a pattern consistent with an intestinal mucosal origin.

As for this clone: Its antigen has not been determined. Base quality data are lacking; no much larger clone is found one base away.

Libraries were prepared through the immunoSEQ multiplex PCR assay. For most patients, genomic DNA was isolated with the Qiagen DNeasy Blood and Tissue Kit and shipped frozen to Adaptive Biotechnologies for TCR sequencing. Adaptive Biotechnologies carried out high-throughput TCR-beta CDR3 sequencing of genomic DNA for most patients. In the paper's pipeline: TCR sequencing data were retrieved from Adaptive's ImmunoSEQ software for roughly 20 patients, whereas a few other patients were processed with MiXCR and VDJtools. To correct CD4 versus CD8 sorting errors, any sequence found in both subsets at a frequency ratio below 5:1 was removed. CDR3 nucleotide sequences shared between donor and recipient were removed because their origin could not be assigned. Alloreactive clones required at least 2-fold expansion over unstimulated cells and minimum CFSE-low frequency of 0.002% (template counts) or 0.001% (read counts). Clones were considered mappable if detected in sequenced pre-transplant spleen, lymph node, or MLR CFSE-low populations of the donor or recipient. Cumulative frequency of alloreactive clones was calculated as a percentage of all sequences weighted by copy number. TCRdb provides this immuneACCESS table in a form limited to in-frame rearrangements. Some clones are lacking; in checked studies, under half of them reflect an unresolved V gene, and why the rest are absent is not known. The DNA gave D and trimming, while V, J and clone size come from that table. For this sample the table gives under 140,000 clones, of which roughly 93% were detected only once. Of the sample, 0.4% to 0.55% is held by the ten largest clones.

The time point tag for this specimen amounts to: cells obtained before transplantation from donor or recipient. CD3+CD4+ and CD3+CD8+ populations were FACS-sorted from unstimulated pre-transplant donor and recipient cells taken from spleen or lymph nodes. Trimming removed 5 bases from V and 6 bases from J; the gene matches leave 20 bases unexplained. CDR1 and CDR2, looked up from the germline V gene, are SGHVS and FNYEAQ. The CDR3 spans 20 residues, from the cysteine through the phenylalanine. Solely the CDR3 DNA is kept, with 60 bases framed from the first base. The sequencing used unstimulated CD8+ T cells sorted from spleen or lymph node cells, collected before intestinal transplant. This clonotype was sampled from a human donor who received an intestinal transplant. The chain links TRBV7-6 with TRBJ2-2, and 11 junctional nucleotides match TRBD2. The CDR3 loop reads CASSPHPLTVAGGLSGELFF. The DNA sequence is TGTGCCAGCAGCCCCCACCCCCTTACGGTAGCGGGAGGGCTTTCCGGGGAGCTGTTTTTT.